This is a list of T cell receptor beta chains from one sample in a study of T cell responses to AZD1222 COVID-19 vaccine. Assay used: immunoSEQ multiplex PCR; TCRdb lists only in-frame clones, some missing. Of more than 150,000 clones in the sample, about nine tenths were seen once. Sequenced here: peripheral blood, sampled on day 0 of AZD1222 vaccination. Receptors originate from an adult in good health. Both conserved end residues are trimmed from each CDR3. D genes are given only for firm matches.

J gene	V gene	D gene	CDR3 protein
TRBJ2-7	TRBV14	NA	ASSHVVYEQY
TRBJ1-3	TRBV4-2	NA	ASSQLVVSPGNTIY
TRBJ2-1	TRBV5-1	TRBD2	ASSLAGRSYNEQF
TRBJ1-6	TRBV2	TRBD1	ASSGQGSPLH
TRBJ2-1	TRBV11-2	TRBD1	ASSPRTGGVNEQF
TRBJ2-2	TRBV7-3	TRBD1	ASSLEGAGSTGELF
TRBJ1-5	TRBV5-8	NA	ASSWVNQPQH
TRBJ2-3	TRBV28	NA	ASNLIGQFSTDTQY
TRBJ2-1	TRBV7-9	TRBD2	ASSRITYSGATNEQF
TRBJ2-1	TRBV15	NA	ATSRTSSYNEQF
TRBJ1-2	TRBV28	NA	ASSSAGAGYGYT
TRBJ2-5	TRBV6-5	NA	ASSYPQETQY
TRBJ2-1	TRBV10-3	NA	AISELGPYEQF
TRBJ1-3	TRBV7-9	TRBD1	ASSSDRGRNSGNTIY
TRBJ2-7	TRBV24-1	TRBD1	ATSETGTGSYEQY
TRBJ2-4	TRBV28	TRBD1	ASSSQGTLAKNIQY
TRBJ2-7	TRBV19	TRBD2	ASANSGTSGIYEQY
TRBJ2-5	TRBV19	NA	ASSIQGRETQY
TRBJ1-5	TRBV28	NA	ASRQGDRYNQPQH
TRBJ1-2	TRBV28	TRBD1	ASSRDRGYGYT
TRBJ1-2	TRBV4-2	NA	ASSQEPSGPGVYGYT
TRBJ1-3	TRBV5-4	NA	ASSFGQAHSGNTIY
TRBJ2-7	TRBV24-1	TRBD2	ATSDAGSGRAYEQY
TRBJ2-3	TRBV7-6	TRBD2	ASSTIGSGGDTQY
TRBJ1-1	TRBV7-8	NA	ASSRLGASYTEAF
TRBJ2-1	TRBV24-1	NA	ATSRRADNNEQF
TRBJ2-1	TRBV7-2	NA	ASSMTSFEQF
TRBJ2-3	TRBV21-1	NA	ASSSQLAGGGDTQY
TRBJ1-6	TRBV7-9	NA	ASSLDGSNSPLH
TRBJ1-6	TRBV2	NA	ASSEENSPLH
TRBJ2-3	TRBV12-3/TRBV12-4	NA	ASSLAIDTQY
TRBJ2-5	TRBV6-5	NA	ASSPYSTGKETQY
TRBJ1-1	TRBV15	TRBD1	ATSREEGTGLSPTAF
TRBJ2-7	TRBV9	TRBD2	ASSVDGTRSYEQY
TRBJ2-1	TRBV5-6	NA	ASSYWETGVPADEQF
TRBJ2-1	TRBV7-8	NA	ASSLVLRPRFPTNEQF
TRBJ2-7	TRBV3-1/TRBV3-2	NA	ASSSRDPPYEQY
TRBJ2-6	TRBV6-2/TRBV6-3	NA	ASSYRGAISGANVLT
TRBJ2-1	TRBV6-2/TRBV6-3	TRBD2	ASSYGTSVYNEQF
TRBJ2-1	TRBV6-5	TRBD1	ASRSGTGGRNEQF
TRBJ1-5	TRBV28	NA	ASTPGGDNQPQH
TRBJ2-5	TRBV7-9	NA	ASSKASAGRETQY
TRBJ1-5	TRBV28	NA	ASTLIGLAANQPQH
TRBJ2-1	TRBV14	NA	ASSQDQLLYEQF
TRBJ2-1	TRBV20-1	NA	SARGYNEQF
TRBJ2-7	TRBV18	NA	ASSLGELGEQY
TRBJ1-2	TRBV12-3/TRBV12-4	NA	ASRAKGPGYT
TRBJ2-7	TRBV5-6	TRBD1	ASSLTGVFYEQY
TRBJ2-2	TRBV18	NA	ASSPRQTGELF
TRBJ2-7	TRBV6-7	NA	ASSPRARAGYEQY
TRBJ2-7	TRBV4-2	TRBD2	ASSPEREWYYEQY
TRBJ1-3	TRBV15	TRBD1	ATPDRISGNTIY
TRBJ1-1	TRBV19	NA	ASSIDVGQRSIAEAF